These T cell receptor beta chains were read from a single sample in a study of Ad26.COV2.S vaccination and SARS-CoV-2 variants. Measured with immunoSEQ multiplex PCR; TCRdb has only the in-frame clones, and not every one. Here the sample spans about 350,000 clones, roughly 91% being singletons. The sequences come from peripheral blood, collected in a trial of Ad26.COV2.S vaccine versus placebo. These receptors were collected from a person aged 18-60 years who received the Ad26.COV2.S COVID-19 vaccine or a placebo. Both conserved end residues are part of each CDR3. The order of the fields is clone size, V gene, D gene, J gene, CDR3 protein, CDR3 DNA. A D gene is named only where the DNA matches it firmly. Part of the rows lack a size; the others show once, few, many or a class for expanded clones.

>.|TRBV11-2|TRBD2|TRBJ2-3
CASNHGWEGETDTQYF
TGTGCCAGCAACCACGGTTGGGAGGGAGAGACAGATACGCAGTATTTT
>once|TRBV28|.|TRBJ2-3
CASSLPGWADTQYF
TGTGCCAGCAGTTTACCGGGTTGGGCAGATACGCAGTATTTT
>.|TRBV29-1|TRBD2|TRBJ2-1
CSVEGLSGNLYNEQFF
TGCAGCGTTGAAGGGTTGAGCGGGAATCTTTACAATGAGCAGTTCTTC
>once|TRBV21-1|.|TRBJ2-7
CASSKSGTGAIYEQYF
TGTGCCAGCAGCAAATCCGGGACAGGGGCTATTTACGAGCAGTACTTC
>.|TRBV6-5|TRBD1|TRBJ1-6
CASSDTGDDSPLHF
TGTGCCAGCAGCGACACAGGGGATGATTCACCCCTCCACTTT
>.|TRBV6-6|.|TRBJ1-1
CASSPFRAGMMNTEAFF
TGTGCCAGCAGTCCATTTAGGGCAGGAATGATGAACACTGAAGCTTTCTTT
>.|TRBV30|.|TRBJ2-1
CAWSVRTSSYNEQFF
TGTGCCTGGAGTGTACGGACTTCCTCCTACAATGAGCAGTTCTTC
>.|TRBV7-9|.|TRBJ1-2
CASSYGTYGYTF
TGTGCCAGCAGCTATGGGACCTATGGCTACACCTTC
>.|TRBV19|TRBD2|TRBJ2-3
CASSNSGSTDTQYF
TGTGCCAGTAGTAATAGCGGGAGCACAGATACGCAGTATTTT
>.|TRBV12-3/TRBV12-4|.|TRBJ1-1
CASSFSSFAFF
TGTGCCAGCAGTTTCTCTTCGTTCGCTTTCTTT
>.|TRBV3-1/TRBV3-2|.|TRBJ2-3
CASSLQGPDTQYF
TGTGCCAGCAGCCTCCAGGGTCCAGATACGCAGTATTTT
>.|TRBV6-5|TRBD1|TRBJ1-2
CASSPGQRRGYTF
TGTGCCAGCAGCCCGGGACAGCGGCGGGGCTACACCTTC
>.|TRBV3-1/TRBV3-2|.|TRBJ1-2
CASSQGSTVRYGYTF
TGTGCCAGCAGCCAAGGGAGCACGGTGCGCTATGGCTACACCTTC
>.|TRBV7-9|TRBD1|TRBJ2-3
CASSFLRWDRSTDTQYF
TGTGCCAGCAGCTTCCTACGCTGGGACAGAAGCACAGATACGCAGTATTTT
>.|TRBV6-5|TRBD1|TRBJ2-7
CASSYRDREGYEQYF
TGTGCCAGCAGTTACCGGGACAGAGAGGGGTACGAGCAGTACTTC
>.|TRBV9|TRBD1|TRBJ1-4
CASSAKTGSNEKLFF
TGTGCCAGCAGCGCAAAGACAGGGAGTAATGAAAAACTGTTTTTT
>.|TRBV9|.|TRBJ2-3
CASSSTGRSTDTQYF
TGTGCCAGCAGCTCAACGGGACGCAGCACAGATACGCAGTATTTT
>.|TRBV4-3|TRBD1|TRBJ1-2
CASSHDPQGPRYGYTF
TGCGCCAGCAGCCACGATCCACAGGGGCCACGCTATGGCTACACCTTC
>.|TRBV20-1|.|TRBJ1-1
CSARDSEAFF
TGCAGTGCTAGAGATTCTGAAGCTTTCTTT
>.|TRBV5-1|TRBD1|TRBJ1-1
CASSFQTGGTEAFF
TGCGCCAGCAGCTTCCAAACAGGGGGCACTGAAGCTTTCTTT
>.|TRBV19|.|TRBJ1-1
CASSMGGHTEAFF
TGTGCCAGTAGTATGGGAGGGCACACTGAAGCTTTCTTT
>.|TRBV28|.|TRBJ1-2
CASTDGIGGYTF
TGTGCCAGCACCGACGGGATTGGTGGCTACACCTTC
>.|TRBV7-2|.|TRBJ1-1
CASSLVSAVNTEAFF
TGTGCCAGCAGCTTAGTCTCGGCGGTGAACACTGAAGCTTTCTTT
>.|TRBV18|.|TRBJ1-1
CASSPSRGLNTEAFF
TGTGCCAGCTCTCCGTCACGGGGCTTGAACACTGAAGCTTTCTTT
>.|TRBV11-2|TRBD1|TRBJ1-4
CASSHGQGIVEKLFF
TGTGCCAGCAGCCATGGACAGGGGATTGTGGAAAAACTGTTTTTT
>.|TRBV19|TRBD1|TRBJ2-7
CASSIAQGNYEQYF
TGTGCCAGTAGTATCGCACAGGGGAACTACGAGCAGTACTTC
>once|TRBV5-5|.|TRBJ2-1
CASSLSLGAYNEQFF
TGTGCCAGCAGCTTGTCACTAGGGGCCTACAATGAGCAGTTCTTC
>.|TRBV3-1/TRBV3-2|TRBD1|TRBJ1-4
CASSQDRTGGHEKLFF
TGTGCCAGCAGCCAAGATAGGACAGGGGGTCATGAAAAACTGTTTTTT
>.|TRBV2|.|TRBJ2-7
CASSEAQTPWGQYF
TGTGCCAGCAGTGAAGCGCAGACACCTTGGGGGCAGTACTTC
>.|TRBV11-2|.|TRBJ1-1
CASSGAINTEAFF
TGTGCCAGCAGCGGGGCAATTAACACTGAAGCTTTCTTT
>.|TRBV28|.|TRBJ1-4
CASSFRQGGGEKLFF
TGTGCCAGCAGTTTCCGGCAGGGTGGGGGTGAAAAACTGTTTTTT
>.|TRBV7-9|TRBD1|TRBJ2-4
CASSSTGTAINIQYF
TGTGCCAGCAGCTCGACCGGGACAGCTATAAACATTCAGTACTTC
>.|TRBV24-1|TRBD1|TRBJ1-1
CATSDRWDRRNTEAFF
TGTGCCACCAGTGACCGCTGGGACAGACGGAACACTGAAGCTTTCTTT
>.|TRBV7-3|TRBD1|TRBJ2-5
CASSSGTGRRETQYF
TGTGCCAGCAGCTCCGGGACAGGGAGGAGAGAGACCCAGTACTTC
>.|TRBV24-1|TRBD1|TRBJ2-3
CATSERGDRFF
TGTGCCACCAGTGAGAGAGGGGACAGATTTTTT
>.|TRBV3-1/TRBV3-2|.|TRBJ2-7
CASSQVPGTSYEQYF
TGTGCCAGCAGCCAAGTACCCGGTACCTCCTACGAGCAGTACTTC
>.|TRBV28|.|TRBJ1-2
CALRYNYGYTF
TGTGCCCTGAGATACAACTATGGCTACACCTTC
>.|TRBV11-2|.|TRBJ2-2
CASSRTNTGELFF
TGTGCCAGCAGCCGAACGAACACCGGGGAGCTGTTTTTT
>.|TRBV29-1|TRBD1|TRBJ1-1
CSVLGQGEGMNTEAFF
TGCAGCGTCTTGGGACAGGGGGAGGGCATGAACACTGAAGCTTTCTTT
>few|TRBV6-5|.|TRBJ1-3
CASTRAGSGNTIYF
TGTGCCAGCACAAGAGCAGGATCTGGAAACACCATATATTTT
>.|TRBV5-5|.|TRBJ2-3
CASSLAGITDTQYF
TGTGCCAGCAGCTTGGCAGGGATCACAGATACGCAGTATTTT
>.|TRBV10-2|.|TRBJ2-2
CASRAVANTGELFF
TGCGCCAGCCGAGCGGTCGCGAACACCGGGGAGCTGTTTTTT
>.|TRBV11-2|.|TRBJ2-7
CASSLQGGFSYEQYF
TGTGCCAGCAGCTTACAGGGCGGGTTCTCCTACGAGCAGTACTTC
>.|TRBV5-4|TRBD1|TRBJ1-4
CASSVTGSGATNEKLFF
TGTGCCAGCAGCGTGACAGGGTCGGGTGCAACTAATGAAAAACTGTTTTTT
>once|TRBV2|.|TRBJ2-2
CASRDLIEERNTGELFF
TGTGCCAGCAGGGACTTGATTGAGGAGCGGAACACCGGGGAGCTGTTTTTT
>.|TRBV7-2|.|TRBJ2-5
CASSLGGLREEETQYF
TGTGCCAGCAGCCTAGGGGGACTTCGGGAAGAAGAGACCCAGTACTTC
>few|TRBV19|.|TRBJ1-5
CASTLGGGQPQHF
TGTGCCAGTACCCTAGGGGGTGGACAGCCCCAGCATTTT
>.|TRBV5-4|TRBD1|TRBJ2-1
CASTRPGTGAGSYNEQFF
TGTGCCAGCACCCGACCCGGGACAGGGGCGGGTTCCTACAATGAGCAGTTCTTC
>.|TRBV24-1|TRBD1|TRBJ1-5
CATTGFRSGQGASARPNQPQHF
TGTGCCACCACAGGCTTTCGGTCGGGACAGGGGGCTTCGGCCCGCCCGAATCAGCCCCAGCATTTT
>.|TRBV19|.|TRBJ2-7
CASSTGSPGEQYF
TGTGCCAGTAGTACAGGCTCCCCCGGCGAGCAGTACTTC